The 25 T cell receptor beta chains in this list originate from one sample, sequenced in a study of T-cell memory formation after mild COVID-19 (TCRdb year 2021). The library was prepared using 5' RACE. TCRdb names Illumina NovaSeq 6000 as the instrument used. TCRdb cleaned the public reads at Q25 with fastp, built clones with MiXCR and kept in-frame beta chains. Rows with a matching CDR3 protein are joined into one entry that keeps the most common DNA and genes. The sample data list approximately 400,000 distinct CDR3 sequences, and roughly 17% of these were observed just once. 20% to 25% of the sample rests with the top ten. The sequenced sample was PBMCs or a T cell subset sorted from them (not recorded which). Receptors originate from a man aged 18-30 years who had mild COVID-19 (a few samples of this study predate the infection). The sample titles of this study are shuffled in the database, so cell type and time point are left out; the donor was told from shared clones.

The chain links TRBV15 to TRBJ2-3, with 10 nucleotides matching TRBD2. The germline gives CDR1 LNHNV, CDR2 YYDKDF (reference sequence). The CDR3 consists of 16 residues. Trimming cost V 2 bases and J 9 bases; bases outside gene matches: 11. For the CDR3, the DNA is TGTGCCACCAGCAGACTTGGGACTAGCGTCGGGAGGACGCAGTATTTT. Translating it yields CATSRLGTSVGRTQYF.

This chain uses TRBV25-1 with TRBJ2-5, with D possibly being TRBD1 or TRBD2 (5 bases each). The CDR3 consists of 15 residues. Trimming stripped 3 bases from V and 4 bases from J, with 15 bases between. CDR1 MGHDK and CDR2 SYGVNS come from the germline V gene. CDR3 residues: CASSDQGSEGETQYF. CDR3 sequence (DNA): TGTGCCAGCAGTGATCAGGGTAGCGAGGGAGAGACCCAGTACTTC.

Only a few counts were recorded for this clonotype. V is TRBV4-1 and J is TRBJ2-3; 7 bases fit TRBD1. V shed 0 bases, J shed 8 bases, and the junction held 2 bases outside the gene matches. The CDR3 runs to 13 residues. In germline, CDR1 is MGHRA, CDR2 YSYEKL. CDR3: CASSQDRGSTQYF. The CDR3 DNA is TGCGCCAGCAGCCAAGACAGGGGGAGTACGCAGTATTTT.

This chain joins TRBV5-5 and TRBJ2-1; the match to TRBD1 covers 8 bases. The CDR3 contains 14 residues. From germline, CDR1 is SGHKS and CDR2 YYEKEE (reference sequence). J gave up 9 bases and V 4 bases, and 9 bases lay outside the gene matches. The CDR3, as DNA: TGTGCCAGCAGCCCGCGGGACAGGAGACCTGAGCAGTTCTTC. This sequence encodes CASSPRDRRPEQFF.

The chain joins TRBV18 to TRBJ1-6, with D maybe TRBD1 (5 bases). Germline CDR1 reads KGHSH; CDR2 reads LQKENI. V was shortened by 0 bases and J by 9 bases, with 12 bases between the two germline ends. This CDR3 region has 15 residues. CDR3 in DNA: TGTGCCAGCTCACCACCGGTAGGGGCTGGTTCACCCCTCCACTTT. It specifies CASSPPVGAGSPLHF.

This CDR3 is CASSPGSSGYTDTQYF. Written as DNA, the CDR3 is TGTGCCAGCAGCCCTGGGTCTAGCGGATACACAGATACGCAGTATTTT. The chain couples TRBV7-9 to TRBJ2-3, with 7 bases matching TRBD2. CDR1 is SEHNR, CDR2 FQNEAQ, per germline (reference sequence). This CDR3 region has 16 residues. Trimming cost V 5 bases and J 2 bases; bases outside gene matches: 10.

About this clonotype itself: One base away lies a much larger clone, so this may be a sequencing read error. This rearrangement joins TRBV20-1 to TRBJ1-2; D might be TRBD1 (5 bases). Germline V gives CDR1 DFQATT, CDR2 SNEGSKA (reference sequence). The CDR3 has 12 amino acids. DNA for the CDR3: TGCAGTGCCGATAGGGGCGCGAATGGCAACACCTTC. As protein: CSADRGANGNTF.

The rearrangement uses TRBV28 and TRBJ1-2; 8 nucleotides agree with TRBD1. The CDR3 covers 12 residues. CDR1 and CDR2 from the germline V gene are MDHEN and SYDVKM. Trimming removed 6 bases from V and 6 bases from J; junction bases left unmatched: 3. CDR3 DNA sequence: TGTGCCAGCAGGTTGGGACAGGATGGCTACACCTTC. Its protein product is CASRLGQDGYTF.

The chain links TRBV4-3 to TRBJ1-5; D gene uncertain. CDR1 and CDR2 (germline): LGHNA, YSLEER. Trimming removed 0 bases at V and 4 bases at J, with 7 bases between. The CDR3 sequence is 14 residues long. This chain's CDR3 is CASSQESRNQPQHF. CDR3 sequence (DNA): TGCGCCAGCAGCCAAGAAAGCCGGAATCAGCCCCAGCATTTT.

The chain joins TRBV11-2 to TRBJ2-1; 8 bases match TRBD2. This CDR3 contains 16 residues. Germline CDR1 SGHAT, CDR2 FQNNGV. V shed 3 bases, J shed 4 bases, and the junction held 8 bases outside the gene matches. Here the CDR3 DNA reads TGTGCCAGCAGCTTCGGAAAGCGGGGGATATACAATGAGCAGTTCTTC. Amino acids: CASSFGKRGIYNEQFF.

This clonotype has a handful of counts. The chain recombines TRBV12-3 or TRBV12-4 with TRBJ2-5, with D tentatively TRBD1 or TRBD2 (5 bases each). The CDR3 is 15 amino acids. Deletions cut 4 bases from V and 4 bases from J, with 16 bases between. This CDR3 is CASSSWGRDVETQYF. CDR3 DNA: TGTGCCAGCAGTTCATGGGGACGGGACGTAGAGACCCAGTACTTC.

This clonotype was seen repeatedly, ten times or more. The rearrangement uses TRBV5-1 and TRBJ1-1; D not resolved. This CDR3 comprises 13 residues. The germline gives CDR1 SGHRS, CDR2 YFSETQ. Between the trimmed V and J ends, which lost 2 bases and 1 base, there was a span of 6 bases. The CDR3 DNA sequence: TGCGCCAGCAGCTTTAACAGGAACACTGAAGCTTTCTTT. Protein product: CASSFNRNTEAFF.

The chain employs TRBV4-3 and TRBJ1-5; TRBD1 matches at 10 bases. Per germline, CDR1 LGHNA and CDR2 YSLEER. CDR3 length: 15 residues. V trimming: 3 bases; J trimming: 6 bases; junction bases outside the gene matches: 5. The CDR3 loop is CASSQGQGFAQPQHF. DNA of the CDR3: TGCGCCAGCAGCCAGGGACAGGGGTTCGCTCAGCCCCAGCATTTT.

This rearrangement joins TRBV29-1 to TRBJ1-2; weak D call: TRBD1 (5 bases). From germline, CDR1 is SQVTM and CDR2 ANQGSEA. This CDR3 comprises 11 residues. Trimming took 5 bases from V and 2 from J, leaving 6 bases between them. The CDR3 here is CSVSGNYGYTF. CDR3 DNA: TGCAGCGTTTCAGGGAACTATGGCTACACCTTC.

This rearrangement joins TRBV24-1 to TRBJ1-1, with 7 positions matching TRBD1. The CDR3 contains 15 residues. Germline lookup yields CDR1 KGHDR and CDR2 SFDVKD. After removal of 3 bases from V and 0 bases from J, the junction contained 3 bases not matched to a gene. The CDR3 protein is CATSDEGQVNTEAFF. CDR3 DNA sequence: TGTGCCACCAGTGATGAAGGACAGGTGAACACTGAAGCTTTCTTT.

This clonotype has only a few counts. The chain is built from TRBV7-6 and TRBJ1-4, with a possible D match to TRBD1 (5 bases). Germline assignment: CDR1 SGHVS and CDR2 FNYEAQ. The CDR3 contains 14 residues. V gave up 3 bases and J gave up 8 bases, with 13 bases separating them. The DNA of the CDR3 is TGTGCCAGCAGCTTTGGGAGGGGACCGGAAAAACTGTTTTTT. Its translation: CASSFGRGPEKLFF.

The chain joins TRBV6-4 to TRBJ2-5; 8 nucleotides agree with TRBD2. Germline CDR1 is MRHNA and CDR2 is SNTAGT. The CDR3 loop spans 15 amino acids. The V segment lost 7 bases and the J segment 3 bases; nucleotides outside the gene matches: 10. The CDR3 bases are TGTGCCAGCATGAAGGAGCGGGGGATGAAAGAGACCCAGTACTTC. Amino acids: CASMKERGMKETQYF.

V usage is TRBV20-1 and J usage is TRBJ1-2; D unclear. The V end lost 0 bases, the J end lost 4 bases, and 9 bases lay between the germline ends. The length of the CDR3 is 13 residues. Germline CDR1 and CDR2: DFQATT and SNEGSKA (reference sequence). This chain's CDR3 is CSARDSYFYGYTF. CDR3 coding DNA: TGCAGTGCTAGAGATAGTTACTTCTATGGCTACACCTTC.

This clonotype was counted a few times. This chain connects TRBV11-2 to TRBJ2-5, with 10 bases lining up with TRBD2. V lost 5 bases and J lost 7; bases outside the gene matches: 13. The CDR3 sequence is 16 residues long. The germline V gene has CDR1 SGHAT and CDR2 FQNNGV. CDR3 DNA sequence: TGTGCCAGCAGCATCAGCGGGGGGGCTAGATTGGGGACCCAGTACTTC. Protein: CASSISGGARLGTQYF.

The chain combines TRBV7-9 with TRBJ2-2; 7 nucleotides align to TRBD2. Germline values: CDR1 SEHNR, CDR2 FQNEAQ (reference sequence). The junction had 3 bases not matched to a gene; V was cut back by 5 bases and J by 0 bases. CDR3 length equals 15 residues. CDR3 sequence reads: CASSAGVANTGELFF. The CDR3 DNA is TGTGCCAGCAGCGCGGGGGTCGCGAACACCGGGGAGCTGTTTTTT.

This sequence joins TRBV6-5 and TRBJ1-5, with 7 bases identical to TRBD1. Germline-derived CDR1 and CDR2 are MNHEY and SVGAGI. The CDR3 is 14 residues long. V was pared by 4 bases and J by 4 bases, with 4 bases of the junction left unmatched. The CDR3 loop is CASSSPGGNQPQHF. CDR3 bases: TGTGCCAGCAGTTCGCCAGGGGGGAATCAGCCCCAGCATTTT.

This clonotype has just a few counts. The chain couples TRBV29-1 to TRBJ1-1; the D gene is possibly TRBD1 (5 bases). Germline V lookup: CDR1 SQVTM, CDR2 ANQGSEA. V lost 6 bases, J lost 3 bases, and 11 bases lay in between. The length of the CDR3 is 12 residues. The CDR3 DNA reads as TGCAGCGTCCGCCGGGGCGACACTGAAGCTTTCTTT. It yields the protein CSVRRGDTEAFF. The full variable domain, its missing parts supplied by reference TRBV29-1 and TRBJ1-1, is SAVISQKPSRDICQRGTSLTIQCQVDSQVTMMFWYRQQPGQSLTLIATANQGSEATYESGFVIDKFPISRPNLTFSTLTVSNMSPEDSSIYLCSVRRGDTEAFFGQGTRLTVV.

The CDR3 coding sequence is TGTGCCAGCAGTTTAACAGGGGGAGTAGCTAACTATGGCTACACCTTC. Amino acid sequence: CASSLTGGVANYGYTF. The rearrangement uses TRBV12-3 or TRBV12-4 and TRBJ1-2; 8 bases are a match to TRBD1. This CDR3 contains 16 residues. J gave up 0 bases and V 2 bases, and 5 bases lay outside the gene matches.

This clonotype was seen more than once but under ten times. The chain employs TRBV5-1 and TRBJ2-2; D may be TRBD2 (5 bases). V gave up 6 bases and J gave up 7 bases, with 16 bases separating them. Germline V lookup: CDR1 SGHRS, CDR2 YFSETQ. CDR3 length: 14 residues. CDR3 bases: TGCGCCAGCACCCCTCTGACTACGCTCGGGGAGCTGTTTTTT. It translates to CASTPLTTLGELFF.

A few counts support this clonotype. CDR3 bases: TGTGCCAGCAGTTTTGGTAGCGGGGTCGACACCCAGTACTTC. Its translation is CASSFGSGVDTQYF. The gene calls are TRBV12-3 or TRBV12-4 and TRBJ2-5; TRBD2 matches at 8 bases. V lost 3 bases to trimming and J lost 8 bases; unmatched junction nucleotides: 8. The length of the CDR3 is 14 residues.